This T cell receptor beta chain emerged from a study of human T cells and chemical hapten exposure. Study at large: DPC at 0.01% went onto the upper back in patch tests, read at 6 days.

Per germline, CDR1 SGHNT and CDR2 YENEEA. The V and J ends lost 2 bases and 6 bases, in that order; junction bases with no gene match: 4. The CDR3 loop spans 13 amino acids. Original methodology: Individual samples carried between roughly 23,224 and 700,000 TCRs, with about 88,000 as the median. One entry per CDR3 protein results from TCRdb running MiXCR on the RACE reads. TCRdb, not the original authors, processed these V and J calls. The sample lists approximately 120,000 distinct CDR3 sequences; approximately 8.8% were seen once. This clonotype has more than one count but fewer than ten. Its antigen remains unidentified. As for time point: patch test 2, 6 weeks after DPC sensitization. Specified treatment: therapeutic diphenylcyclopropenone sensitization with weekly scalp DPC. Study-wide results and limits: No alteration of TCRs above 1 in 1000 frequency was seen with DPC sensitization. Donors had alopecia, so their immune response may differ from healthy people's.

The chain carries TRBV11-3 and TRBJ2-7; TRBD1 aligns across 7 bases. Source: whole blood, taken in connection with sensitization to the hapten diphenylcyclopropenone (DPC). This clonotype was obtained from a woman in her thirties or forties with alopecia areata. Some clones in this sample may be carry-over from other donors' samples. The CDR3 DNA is TGTGCCAGCAGCTTAATCCCAGGGGGCGAGCAGTACTTC. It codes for CASSLIPGGEQYF.